What follows is one T cell receptor (beta chain) and its context. Its antigen is currently unknown. These data belong to a study of cytomegalovirus exposure and HLA in healthy donors. The study, taken as a whole, reports: Rare TCR sequences dominated, though some public TCRs recurred in many donors.

Each donor's status was that of a healthy bone marrow donor. The PCR was carried out with 60 Vbeta primers and 13 Jbeta primers. Libraries were prepared by immunoSEQ multiplex PCR; TCRdb keeps only in-frame clonotypes and omits some of them. This table holds some 180,000 clones, around 76% found once. The length of the CDR3 is 16 residues. Germline-derived CDR1 and CDR2 are MNHEY and SMNVEV (reference sequence). Losses at the gene ends were 5 bases for V and 3 bases for J; bases not matched to a gene: 11. The sequenced material came from PBMCs. This chain joins TRBV27 and TRBJ1-1, with 8 positions matching TRBD1. This sequence was found in a man aged 40-50 years in good health and CMV-seronegative. The CDR3 loop is CASSPKGGQGHTEAFF. CDR3 coding DNA: TGTGCCAGCAGTCCAAAGGGCGGACAGGGACACACTGAAGCTTTCTTT.